The clone carrying this TCR beta chain appeared a few times. What it binds is unknown. This sample was included in a study of early T cells in non-severe SARS-CoV-2 infection. Study-level background: Whole-blood bulk RNA, unsorted, was sequenced, and chains were unpaired. Overall study results and limits: VDJdb-based matching was biased toward anti-spike CD8 responses and missed private and CD4 specificities.

Germline V CDR1 and CDR2: SGHVS, FNYEAQ. CDR3 length: 14 amino acids. V was clipped by 3 bases and J by 2 bases, with 8 bases between them. Researchers attached unique molecular identifiers to individual cDNA molecules. TCRdb independently ran MiXCR on the 5' RACE reads; one entry per CDR3 protein. The sample consists of 30,000 to 45,000 distinct CDR3 sequences, approximately 4.1% of them appearing once. Sequencing was carried out using whole blood. The sequence was collected from an adult who was a healthcare worker with PCR-confirmed SARS-CoV-2 infection or an uninfected control (not recorded which). The chain couples TRBV7-6 to TRBJ1-5; D unclear. The chain's CDR3 is CASSLDVGNQPQHF. DNA of the CDR3: TGTGCCAGCAGCTTGGACGTTGGCAATCAGCCCCAGCATTTT.